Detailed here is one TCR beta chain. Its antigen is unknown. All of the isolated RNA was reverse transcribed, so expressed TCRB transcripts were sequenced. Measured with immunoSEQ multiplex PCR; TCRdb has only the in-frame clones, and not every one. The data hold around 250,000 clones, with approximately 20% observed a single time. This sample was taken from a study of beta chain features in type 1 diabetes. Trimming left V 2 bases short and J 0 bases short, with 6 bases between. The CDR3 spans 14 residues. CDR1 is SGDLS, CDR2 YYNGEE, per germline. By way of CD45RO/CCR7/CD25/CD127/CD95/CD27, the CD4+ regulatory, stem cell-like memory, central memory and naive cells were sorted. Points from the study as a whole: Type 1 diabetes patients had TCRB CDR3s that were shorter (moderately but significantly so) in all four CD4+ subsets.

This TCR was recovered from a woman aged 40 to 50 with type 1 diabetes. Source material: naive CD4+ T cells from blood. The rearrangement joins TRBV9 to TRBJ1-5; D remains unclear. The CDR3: CASSVDYSNQPQHF. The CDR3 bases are TGTGCCAGCAGCGTTGACTATAGCAATCAGCCCCAGCATTTT.